The 23 T cell receptor beta chains below were found in one sample sequenced in a study of T-cell reconstitution after alpha-beta-depleted transplantation in children. Molecular barcoding with unique molecular identifiers was used for the TCRbeta library. TCRdb used MiXCR to reprocess the PCR reads, holding one entry per CDR3 protein. The sample records approximately 210,000 distinct CDR3 sequences, about a sixth being singletons. The sample in question was PBMCs, mostly from graft donor cells, obtained 360 days after TCRalphabeta/CD19-depleted stem cell transplant. The receptors here all came from a male patient aged 2-10 years who had a stem cell transplant for acute lymphoblastic leukemia, so the T cells may come from the graft donor.

The chain is built from TRBV12-3 or TRBV12-4 and TRBJ1-2, with unresolved D. The CDR3 sequence is 14 residues long. V was trimmed by 6 bases and J by 4 bases, leaving 15 bases between them. The CDR3 is CASSLASALYGYTF. The CDR3 DNA is TGTGCCAGCAGCCTTGCGAGTGCGCTCTATGGCTACACCTTC.

The V call is TRBV10-3, the J call TRBJ1-2, with D possibly TRBD1 on 6 matching bases. Germline CDR1 is ENHRY and CDR2 is SYGVKD. The CDR3 is 13 amino acids. The V end lost 3 bases, the J end lost 4 bases, and 9 bases lay between the germline ends. The CDR3 is CAISEGQSYGYTF. The CDR3 DNA reads TGTGCCATCAGTGAAGGACAGTCCTATGGCTACACCTTC.

This clonotype was recorded a few times. The chain joins TRBV19 to TRBJ2-1, with TRBD2 matching 13 bases. The ends lost 5 bases at V and 8 bases at J; junction bases unmatched: 12. Germline-derived CDR1 and CDR2 are LNHDA and SQIVND (reference sequence). The CDR3 has 17 residues. The CDR3: CASSLRLTSGGAYEQFF. Here the CDR3 DNA reads TGTGCCAGTAGTCTCCGACTTACTAGCGGGGGGGCCTATGAGCAGTTCTTC.

This clonotype showed up just a few times. V is TRBV4-2 and J is TRBJ2-3; D unclear. In germline, CDR1 is LGHNA, CDR2 YNFKEQ. There are 13 residues in the CDR3. V was pared by 1 base and J by 2 bases, with 4 bases between. In nucleotides, the CDR3 is TGTGCCAGCAGCCAAGGCCACACAGATACGCAGTATTTT. Amino acids: CASSQGHTDTQYF.

The chain couples TRBV9 to TRBJ2-7; unclear D gene. V lost 0 bases to trimming and J lost 1 base, with 8 bases between them. The length of the CDR3 is 14 residues. Germline V gene data show CDR1 as SGDLS and CDR2 as YYNGEE. CDR3 DNA: TGTGCCAGCAGCGTAGCTACAGAGTCCTACGAGCAGTACTTC. Protein sequence: CASSVATESYEQYF.

The gene calls are TRBV5-1 and TRBJ2-3; no clear D. Trimming took 2 bases from V and 0 from J, leaving 7 bases between them. The CDR3 has 14 amino acids. The V gene's germline CDR1 is SGHRS and CDR2 YFSETQ. CDR3 coding DNA: TGCGCCAGCAGCTTCCAGGAGAGCACAGATACGCAGTATTTT. It translates to CASSFQESTDTQYF.

A single count supports this clonotype. The V gene is TRBV12-3 or TRBV12-4, the J gene TRBJ1-5; 9 positions agree with TRBD1. This CDR3 has 17 residues. V lost 5 bases and J lost 6; bases outside the gene matches: 14. CDR3 DNA sequence: TGTGCCAGCAGTCTGGGGACAGGGCTCCTGCTGGGTCAGCCCCAGCATTTT. Its translation is CASSLGTGLLLGQPQHF.

Only a few counts were recorded for this clonotype. This rearrangement joins TRBV12-3 or TRBV12-4 to TRBJ2-6; D may be TRBD2 (5 bases). The CDR3 has 15 residues. V lost 6 bases, J lost 0 bases, and 9 bases lay in between. As DNA, the CDR3 is TGTGCCAGCAGGGTCCGGGGCTCTGGGGCCAACGTCCTGACTTTC. This sequence encodes CASRVRGSGANVLTF.

This clonotype was seen more than once but under ten times. This chain uses TRBV3-1 with TRBJ2-5; 13 bases agree with TRBD2. From germline, CDR1 is LGHDT and CDR2 YNNKEL (reference sequence). Trimming cost V 6 bases and J 2 bases; bases outside gene matches: 12. The CDR3 runs 18 residues. CDR3 DNA sequence: TGTGCCAGCAGACCTACGCCGGGACTAGCGGGAATACAAGAGACCCAGTACTTC. It is translated as CASRPTPGLAGIQETQYF.

For the CDR3, the DNA is TGCGCCAGCAGCCCAGACAGGGGGCGGACGACTGAAGCTTTCTTT. Translated: CASSPDRGRTTEAFF. The chain couples TRBV5-1 to TRBJ1-1; 10 bases align to TRBD1. V gave up 4 bases and J gave up 5 bases; unmatched junction bases: 8. The CDR3 runs 15 residues. Germline assignment: CDR1 SGHRS and CDR2 YFSETQ. The variable domain in full, with the rest retrieved from reference TRBV5-1 and TRBJ1-1, is KAGVTQTPRYLIKTRGQQVTLSCSPISGHRSVSWYQQTPGQGLQFLFEYFSETQRNKGNFPGRFSGRQFSNSRSEMNVSTLELGDSALYLCASSPDRGRTTEAFFGQGTRLTVV.

The chain uses TRBV3-1 and TRBJ1-5; the D gene is possibly TRBD1 (5 bases). CDR1 is LGHDT, CDR2 YNNKEL, per germline (reference sequence). The CDR3 contains 14 residues. V shed 0 bases and J shed 5 bases, with 8 bases lying between them. CDR3 in amino acids: CASSQDRGDQPQHF. The CDR3 bases are TGTGCCAGCAGCCAAGATCGGGGGGATCAGCCCCAGCATTTT. The variable domain in full, with the rest retrieved from reference TRBV3-1 and TRBJ1-5, is DTAVSQTPKYLVTQMGNDKSIKCEQNLGHDTMYWYKQDSKKFLKIMFSYNNKELIINETVPNRFSPKSPDKAHLNLHINSLELGDSAVYFCASSQDRGDQPQHFGDGTRLSIL.

V is TRBV4-2 and J is TRBJ2-1; TRBD1 aligns across 7 bases. Germline assignment: CDR1 LGHNA and CDR2 YNFKEQ. J gave up 3 bases and V 6 bases, and 8 bases lay outside the gene matches. This CDR3 spans 15 amino acids. The CDR3 nucleotides read TGTGCCAGCAGTAGCAGGGGGAGCATCTACAATGAGCAGTTCTTC. This translates into CASSSRGSIYNEQFF.

This clonotype was counted between two and nine times. This chain links TRBV11-1 with TRBJ2-4; 8 nucleotides align to TRBD2. The CDR3 contains 16 residues. Germline-derived CDR1 and CDR2 are SGHAT and FQDESV (reference sequence). J gave up 3 bases and V 3 bases, and 7 bases lay outside the gene matches. The CDR3 nucleotides read TGTGCCAGCAGCTTGCCAGCGGGGGCGAACAAAAACATTCAGTACTTC. It is translated as CASSLPAGANKNIQYF.

This chain connects TRBV10-3 to TRBJ2-3, with TRBD1 matching over 9 bases. The germline V gene has CDR1 ENHRY and CDR2 SYGVKD. V lost 4 bases to trimming and J lost 6 bases; unmatched junction nucleotides: 8. CDR3 size: 15 residues. Here the CDR3 reads CAISGDRVIADTQYF. The CDR3 region has the DNA TGTGCCATCAGTGGGGACAGGGTAATCGCGGATACGCAGTATTTT.

The sample holds many counts of this clonotype. The rearrangement uses TRBV10-3 and TRBJ2-3, with unresolved D. This CDR3 is 15 amino acids long. The V end was cut by 7 bases, the J end by 3 bases, with 17 bases between. Germline V CDR1 and CDR2: ENHRY, SYGVKD. This CDR3 reads CAINPDDSRTDTQYF. The CDR3 DNA reads as TGTGCCATCAACCCGGACGATAGTAGGACAGATACGCAGTATTTT.

There are a few counts of this clonotype. The gene calls are TRBV11-2 and TRBJ2-1; TRBD1 might be the D (5 bases). The V end lost 11 bases, the J end lost 7 bases, and 21 bases lay between the germline ends. The CDR3 is made up of 14 amino acids. CDR1 and CDR2 (germline): SGHAT, FQNNGV. Here the CDR3 reads CASTGLWGSNEQFF. The DNA for the CDR3 is TGTGCCTCGACTGGATTGTGGGGCTCAAATGAGCAGTTCTTC.

This clonotype was counted many times. The V and J genes are TRBV29-1 and TRBJ2-1; D perhaps matches TRBD2 (5 bases). There are 14 residues in the CDR3. From germline, CDR1 is SQVTM and CDR2 ANQGSEA. The germline V and J ends were trimmed by 7 bases and 0 bases, with 13 bases remaining between them. Here the CDR3 DNA reads TGCAGCGCGTTCGGGGTGAGCTCCTACAATGAGCAGTTCTTC. Amino acids: CSAFGVSSYNEQFF.

The V call is TRBV12-3 or TRBV12-4, the J call TRBJ2-3; D remains ambiguous. The V and J ends lost 8 bases and 1 base respectively, with 10 bases between them. The CDR3 covers 13 residues. The CDR3 region is CASGSLRTDTQYF. The CDR3 DNA is TGTGCCAGCGGTTCCTTACGCACAGATACGCAGTATTTT.

This chain joins TRBV4-3 and TRBJ1-2, with a weak D call TRBD1 (6 bases). Deletions cut 1 base from V and 8 bases from J, with 17 bases between. Germline V gene data show CDR1 as LGHNA and CDR2 as YSLEER. CDR3 length equals 15 residues. CDR3 sequence: CASSQAAGAARGYTF. The CDR3 nucleotides read TGCGCCAGCAGCCAAGCCGCGGGGGCTGCAAGAGGCTACACCTTC.

The V gene is TRBV5-5, the J gene TRBJ2-4; D might be TRBD1 or TRBD2, each matching 7 bases. Germline V gives CDR1 SGHKS, CDR2 YYEKEE (reference sequence). The V end was cut by 2 bases, the J end by 10 bases, with 22 bases between. The CDR3 extends over 16 amino acids. In DNA, the CDR3 is TGTGCCAGCAGCTTTGACCTACCCAGGGGGACTATAATTCAGTACTTC. It translates to CASSFDLPRGTIIQYF.

The chain has TRBV20-1 and TRBJ2-5, with 9 bases lining up with TRBD2. From germline, CDR1 is DFQATT and CDR2 SNEGSKA (reference sequence). Trimming at V came to 5 bases and at J to 5 bases, leaving 15 bases not matched to a gene. CDR3 length: 16 residues. The CDR3 DNA reads TGCAGTGCTTGGGGACAAGCGGGAGGAGAGGTGGAGACCCAGTACTTC. It is translated as CSAWGQAGGEVETQYF.

The chain employs TRBV4-2 and TRBJ2-2; 11 bases fit TRBD2. Germline V gene data show CDR1 as LGHNA and CDR2 as YNFKEQ. The CDR3 length is 17 residues. Trimming cost V 3 bases and J 4 bases; bases outside gene matches: 7. This CDR3 reads CASSHPLSGGVTGELFF. The CDR3 bases are TGTGCCAGCAGCCATCCCCTTAGCGGGGGGGTCACCGGGGAGCTGTTTTTT.

This clonotype was seen a few times. The rearrangement joins TRBV25-1 to TRBJ2-1; 9 bases are shared with TRBD2. CDR1 and CDR2 from the germline V gene are MGHDK and SYGVNS. The length of the CDR3 is 16 residues. The junction had 5 bases not matched to a gene; V was cut back by 4 bases and J by 1 base. CDR3 DNA: TGTGCCAGCAGTGGTTTAGCGGGAGCTTCCTACAATGAGCAGTTCTTC. Encoded protein: CASSGLAGASYNEQFF.